These 15 T cell receptor beta chains originate from one sample sequenced in a study of CXCR3-negative and CXCR3-positive naive CD8 T cells. Study results and limitations: For CXCR3-positive naive cells, TRB CDR3s were more hydrophobic than those of CXCR3-negative naive cells.

These receptors have no known antigen. Libraries were UMI-labeled 5' RACE TRB cDNA. TCRdb re-called the 5' RACE reads; one entry per CDR3 protein, DNA not given. The table lists around 95,000 distinct CDR3 sequences, with about 1.1% in the top ten. Material: naive CXCR3+ CD8+ T cells from blood. The subset here: CD45RO-CCR7+CD27+CD95- naive CD8+ T cells expressing CXCR3 (TNR3+). These receptors were taken from a human donor in good health. Some clones in this sample may be carry-over from other donors' samples.

The chain combines TRBV29-1 with TRBJ1-1. CDR1 is SQVTM and CDR2 is ANQGSEA in the germline V gene. This CDR3 contains 12 residues. The CDR3 loop reads CSAKGREGEAFF. The whole variable domain, remainder taken from reference TRBV29-1 and TRBJ1-1, is SAVISQKPSRDICQRGTSLTIQCQVDSQVTMMFWYRQQPGQSLTLIATANQGSEATYESGFVIDKFPISRPNLTFSTLTVSNMSPEDSSIYLCSAKGREGEAFFGQGTRLTVV.

This chain links TRBV7-2 with TRBJ2-7; TCRdb returns TRBD2, unconfirmable since there is no DNA. This CDR3 region has 13 residues. The germline V gene has CDR1 SGHTA and CDR2 FQGNSA. This CDR3 is CASSFGARYEQYF.

The chain combines TRBV7-9 with TRBJ2-3; TCRdb names TRBD1, which stays unverified in the absence of DNA. The CDR3 extends over 15 amino acids. In germline, CDR1 is SEHNR, CDR2 FQNEAQ (reference sequence). The CDR3 is CASSPRQGSTDTQYF.

This chain joins TRBV10-2 and TRBJ2-1; TCRdb's D call, TRBD1, is unchecked because there is no DNA. Germline values: CDR1 WSHSY, CDR2 SAAADI. CDR3 length: 13 amino acids. CDR3 region: CATPGTGDNEQFF.

This rearrangement joins TRBV29-1 to TRBJ2-7. This CDR3 has 12 amino acids. Germline V gene lookup returns CDR1 SQVTM and CDR2 ANQGSEA. This CDR3 reads CSVENTPYEQYF.

The chain joins TRBV9 to TRBJ2-1; TCRdb returns TRBD1, unconfirmable since there is no DNA. The germline V gene has CDR1 SGDLS and CDR2 YYNGEE. There are 16 residues in the CDR3. The CDR3 protein is CASSVAGQGAYNEQFF.

The rearrangement joins TRBV20-1 to TRBJ2-1; TCRdb returns TRBD1, unconfirmable since there is no DNA. CDR3 size: 14 residues. Germline CDR1 DFQATT, CDR2 SNEGSKA (reference sequence). The CDR3 region is CSARVRGNYNEQFF.

V is TRBV29-1 and J is TRBJ2-2; TCRdb selects TRBD1, and the lack of DNA leaves this call unchecked. Germline V CDR1 and CDR2: SQVTM, ANQGSEA. The CDR3 has 16 amino acids. CDR3 amino acids: CSVEPPGQGMTGELFF.

The V call is TRBV30, the J call TRBJ2-5; TCRdb selects TRBD1, and the lack of DNA leaves this call unchecked. This CDR3 spans 13 amino acids. The germline V gene encodes CDR1 GTSNPN and CDR2 SVGIG (reference sequence). CDR3 sequence: CAWSTGQEETQYF. The full variable domain, its missing parts supplied by reference TRBV30 and TRBJ2-5, is SQTIHQWPATLVQPVGSPLSLECTVEGTSNPNLYWYRQAAGRGLQLLFYSVGIGQISSEVPQNLSASRPQDRQFILSSKKLLLSDSGFYLCAWSTGQEETQYFGPGTRLLVL.

The chain couples TRBV5-1 to TRBJ2-5. Germline-derived CDR1 and CDR2 are SGHRS and YFSETQ. The CDR3 extends over 14 amino acids. The CDR3 sequence: CASSFLTSQETQYF.

The rearrangement uses TRBV25-1 and TRBJ1-6; TCRdb's D call, TRBD1, is unchecked because there is no DNA. The CDR3 consists of 15 residues. Germline-derived CDR1 and CDR2 are MGHDK and SYGVNS. This CDR3 is CASSSPFGLNSPLHF.

The chain uses TRBV18 and TRBJ2-2; the D call from TCRdb, TRBD2, cannot be confirmed without DNA. The CDR3 spans 21 residues. Germline V gene data show CDR1 as KGHSH and CDR2 as LQKENI. CDR3 sequence reads: CASSNSGDPGLAASNTGELFF. Full variable domain (outside the CDR3, taken from reference TRBV18 and TRBJ2-2): NAGVMQNPRHLVRRRGQEARLRCSPMKGHSHVYWYRQLPEEGLKFMVYLQKENIIDESGMPKERFSAEFPKEGPSILRIQQVVRGDSAAYFCASSNSGDPGLAASNTGELFFGEGSRLTVL.

The CDR3 reads CASSFAGRSYEQYF. The chain recombines TRBV28 with TRBJ2-7. The CDR3 length is 14 residues. Per germline, CDR1 MDHEN and CDR2 SYDVKM.

This chain's CDR3 is CATSKPSTRWADNSPLHF. This chain uses TRBV15 with TRBJ1-6. The CDR3 loop spans 18 amino acids. CDR1 and CDR2 (germline): LNHNV, YYDKDF (reference sequence).

The V and J genes are TRBV6-5 and TRBJ2-7. The CDR3 totals 13 residues. Germline CDR1 MNHEY, CDR2 SVGAGI. The chain's CDR3 is CASSYGILYEQYF.